This T cell receptor beta chain derives from a study of blood T cell repertoires in COVID-19. V lost 5 bases to trimming and J lost 3 bases; unmatched junction nucleotides: 8. This CDR3 has 16 amino acids. Per germline, CDR1 LNHDA and CDR2 SQIVND (reference sequence). Only in-frame clones appear in the TCRdb table, and some are missing; sequencing was by immunoSEQ multiplex PCR. This sample has 300,000 to 400,000 clones, with under 90% found just once. This sequence was found in a woman younger than 45 with COVID-19, enrolled during active disease. This rearrangement joins TRBV19 to TRBJ1-5, with TRBD1 matching 9 bases. Sequencing was done on a sample of peripheral blood. DNA for the CDR3: TGTGCCAGTAGTCTTCAGACAGGGGGGGACAATCAGCCCCAGCATTTT. It codes for CASSLQTGGDNQPQHF.